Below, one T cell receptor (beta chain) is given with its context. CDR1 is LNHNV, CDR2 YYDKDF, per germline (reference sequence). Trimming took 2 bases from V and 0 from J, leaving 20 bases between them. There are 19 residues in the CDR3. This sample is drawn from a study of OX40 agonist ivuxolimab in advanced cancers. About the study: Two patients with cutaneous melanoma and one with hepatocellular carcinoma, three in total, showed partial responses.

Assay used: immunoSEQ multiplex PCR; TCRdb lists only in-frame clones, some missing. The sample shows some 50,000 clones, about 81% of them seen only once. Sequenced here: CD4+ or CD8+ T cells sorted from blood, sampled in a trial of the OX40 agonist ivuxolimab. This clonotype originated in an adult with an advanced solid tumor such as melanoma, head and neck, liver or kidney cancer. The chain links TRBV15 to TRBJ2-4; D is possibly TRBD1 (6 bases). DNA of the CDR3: TGTGCCACCAGCAGACCTACAGGGTCGCAGATACTAGCCAAAAACATTCAGTACTTC. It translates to CATSRPTGSQILAKNIQYF. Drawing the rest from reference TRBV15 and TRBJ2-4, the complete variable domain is DAMVIQNPRYQVTQFGKPVTLSCSQTLNHNVMYWYQQKSSQAPKLLFHYYDKDFNNEADTPDNFQSRRPNTSFCFLDIRSPGLGDTAMYLCATSRPTGSQILAKNIQYFGAGTRLSVL.